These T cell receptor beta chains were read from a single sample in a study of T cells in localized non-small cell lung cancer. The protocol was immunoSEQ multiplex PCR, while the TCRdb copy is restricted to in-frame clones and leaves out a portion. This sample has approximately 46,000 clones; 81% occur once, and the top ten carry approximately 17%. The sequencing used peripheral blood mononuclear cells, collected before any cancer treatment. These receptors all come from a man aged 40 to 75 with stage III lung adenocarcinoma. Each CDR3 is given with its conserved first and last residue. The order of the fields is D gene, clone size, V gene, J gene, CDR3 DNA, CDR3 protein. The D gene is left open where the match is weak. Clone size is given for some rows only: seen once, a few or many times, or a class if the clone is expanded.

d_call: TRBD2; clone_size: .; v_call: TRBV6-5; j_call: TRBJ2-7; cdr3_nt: TGTGCCAGCAGTTACTTAGCGGGGGGATCCTACGAGCAGTACTTC; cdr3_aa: CASSYLAGGSYEQYF
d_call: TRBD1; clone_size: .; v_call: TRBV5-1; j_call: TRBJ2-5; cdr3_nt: TGCGCCAGCAGCTTGAGGGGACAGGGCGACGGGACCCAGTACTTC; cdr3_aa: CASSLRGQGDGTQYF
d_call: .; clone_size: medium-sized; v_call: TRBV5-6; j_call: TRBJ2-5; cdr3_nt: TGTGCCAGCAGCTTGAGGTCAGGGTGGTACCAAGAGACCCAGTACTTC; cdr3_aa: CASSLRSGWYQETQYF
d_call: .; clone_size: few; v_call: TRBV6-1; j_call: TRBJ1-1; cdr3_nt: TGTGCCAGCAGTAGTAAAACGAGCAGGGACACTGAAGCTTTCTTT; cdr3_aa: CASSSKTSRDTEAFF
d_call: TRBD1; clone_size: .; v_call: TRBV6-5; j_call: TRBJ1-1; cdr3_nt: TGTGCCAGCAGTTCCTGGACAGGGGAACTGAACACTGAAGCTTTCTTT; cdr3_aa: CASSSWTGELNTEAFF
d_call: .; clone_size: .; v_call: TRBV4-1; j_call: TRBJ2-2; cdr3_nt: TGCGCCAGCAGCCAACTGATCCTGAACACCGGGGAGCTGTTTTTT; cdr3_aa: CASSQLILNTGELFF
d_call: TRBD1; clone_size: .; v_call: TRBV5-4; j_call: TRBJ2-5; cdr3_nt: TGTGCCAGCAGCTTAAAAGGGGGCCGGGAGACCCAGTACTTC; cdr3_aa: CASSLKGGRETQYF
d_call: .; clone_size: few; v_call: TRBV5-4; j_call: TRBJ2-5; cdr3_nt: TGTGCCAGCAGCTTGAGTATGGAGACCCAGTACTTC; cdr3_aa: CASSLSMETQYF
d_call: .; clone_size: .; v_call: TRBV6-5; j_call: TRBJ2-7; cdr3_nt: TGTGCCAGCAGTTACGGGCCCTCCTACGAGCAGTACTTC; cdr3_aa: CASSYGPSYEQYF
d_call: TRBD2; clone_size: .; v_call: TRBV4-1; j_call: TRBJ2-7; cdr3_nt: TGCGCCAGCAGCCAAGAATTCCCCCCACGACTGTCTAGCGGGGGGTACGAGCAGTACTTC; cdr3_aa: CASSQEFPPRLSSGGYEQYF
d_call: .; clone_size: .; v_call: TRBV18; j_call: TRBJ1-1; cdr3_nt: TGTGCCAGCTCACCACCCGGGGACCGCGAAGCTTTCTTT; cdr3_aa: CASSPPGDREAFF
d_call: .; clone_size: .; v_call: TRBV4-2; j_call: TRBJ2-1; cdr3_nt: TGTGCCAGCAGCCAAGATCGAGACAATGAGCAGTTCTTC; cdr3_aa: CASSQDRDNEQFF
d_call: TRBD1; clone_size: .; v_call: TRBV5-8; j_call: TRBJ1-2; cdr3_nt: TGTGCCAGCAGCCCGGACAGGGGCTATGGCTACACCTTC; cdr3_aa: CASSPDRGYGYTF
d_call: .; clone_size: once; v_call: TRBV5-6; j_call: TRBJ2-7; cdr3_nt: TGTGCCAGCAGCTTCAGGGGCTTCGAGCAGTACTTC; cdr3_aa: CASSFRGFEQYF
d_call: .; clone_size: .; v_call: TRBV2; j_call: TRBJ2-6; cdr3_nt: TGTGCCAGCAGCTTGCTTACCTCTGGGGCCAACGTCCTGACTTTC; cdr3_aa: CASSLLTSGANVLTF
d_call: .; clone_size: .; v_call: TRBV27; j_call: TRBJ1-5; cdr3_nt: TGTGCCAGCGGTCAAAGTATTGGTCAGCCCCAGCATTTT; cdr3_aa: CASGQSIGQPQHF
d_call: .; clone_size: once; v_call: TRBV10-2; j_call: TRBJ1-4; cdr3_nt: TGCGCCAGCAGTGATCTCCGAACAGCAACTAATGAAAAACTGTTTTTT; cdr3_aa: CASSDLRTATNEKLFF
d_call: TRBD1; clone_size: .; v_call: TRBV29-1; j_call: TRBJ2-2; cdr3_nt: TGCAGCGTTATTAGGGACAGGTTCACCGGGGAGCTGTTTTTT; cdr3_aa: CSVIRDRFTGELFF
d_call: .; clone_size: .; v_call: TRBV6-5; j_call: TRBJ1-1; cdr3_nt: TGTGCCACGACGAAAAACTTGAACACTGAAGCTTTCTTT; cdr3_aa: CATTKNLNTEAFF
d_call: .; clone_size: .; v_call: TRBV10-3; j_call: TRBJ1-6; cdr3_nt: TGTGCCATCAGTGAGTCGAAGGGGGGGGGCTCACCCCTCCACTTT; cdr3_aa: CAISESKGGGSPLHF
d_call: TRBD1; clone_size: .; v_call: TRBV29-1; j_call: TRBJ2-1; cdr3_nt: TGCAGCGTGGCCTCCGGGACAGGGAATGATGAGCAGTTCTTC; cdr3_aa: CSVASGTGNDEQFF
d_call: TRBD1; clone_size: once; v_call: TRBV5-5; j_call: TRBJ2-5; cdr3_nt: TGTGCCAGCAGCTTGGCAATAACGGGACAGGGGAGGCAAGAGACCCAGTACTTC; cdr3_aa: CASSLAITGQGRQETQYF
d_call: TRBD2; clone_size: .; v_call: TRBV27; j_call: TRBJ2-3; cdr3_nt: TGTGCCAGCAGTTTAGTCGAGGCTAGCGGGCTCACAGATACGCAGTATTTT; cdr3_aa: CASSLVEASGLTDTQYF
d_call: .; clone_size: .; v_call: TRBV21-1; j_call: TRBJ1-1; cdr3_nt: TGTGCCAGCAGCAAAGAGGGGGCCGGATTCACTGAAGCTTTCTTT; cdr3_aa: CASSKEGAGFTEAFF
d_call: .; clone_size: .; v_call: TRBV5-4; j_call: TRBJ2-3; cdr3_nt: TGTGCCAGCAGCTTGAGACTTACTAGCACAGATACGCAGTATTTT; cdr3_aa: CASSLRLTSTDTQYF
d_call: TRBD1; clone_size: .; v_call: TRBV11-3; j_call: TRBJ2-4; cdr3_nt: TGTGCCAGCAGCTTAGGGGCTTGGGACAGGGATGACATTCAGTACTTC; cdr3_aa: CASSLGAWDRDDIQYF
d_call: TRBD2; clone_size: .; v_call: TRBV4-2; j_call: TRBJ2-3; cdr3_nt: TGTGCCAGCAGCCAATCAGCGGGGGGCACAGATACGCAGTATTTT; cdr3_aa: CASSQSAGGTDTQYF
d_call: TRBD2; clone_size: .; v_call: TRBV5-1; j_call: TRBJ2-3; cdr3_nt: TGCGCCAGCAGCCTGGGACTAGCCCAAGAGACAGATACGCAGTATTTT; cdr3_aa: CASSLGLAQETDTQYF
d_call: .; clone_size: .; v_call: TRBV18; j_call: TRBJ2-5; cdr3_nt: TGTGCCAGCTCACCCGCCGCGGGGCAGGAGACCCAGTACTTC; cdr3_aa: CASSPAAGQETQYF
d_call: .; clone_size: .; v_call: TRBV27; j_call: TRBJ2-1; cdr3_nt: TGTGCCAGCAGTTTAGTACGCTCCTACTACAATGAGCAGTTCTTC; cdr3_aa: CASSLVRSYYNEQFF
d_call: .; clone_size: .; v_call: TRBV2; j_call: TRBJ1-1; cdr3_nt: TGTGCCAGCAGTCCCCTCATGAACACTGAAGCTTTCTTT; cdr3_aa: CASSPLMNTEAFF
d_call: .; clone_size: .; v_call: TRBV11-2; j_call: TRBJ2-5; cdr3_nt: TGTGCCAGCAGCTTAGATATTAGGGAGGTTGTGGAGACCCAGTACTTC; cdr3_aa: CASSLDIREVVETQYF